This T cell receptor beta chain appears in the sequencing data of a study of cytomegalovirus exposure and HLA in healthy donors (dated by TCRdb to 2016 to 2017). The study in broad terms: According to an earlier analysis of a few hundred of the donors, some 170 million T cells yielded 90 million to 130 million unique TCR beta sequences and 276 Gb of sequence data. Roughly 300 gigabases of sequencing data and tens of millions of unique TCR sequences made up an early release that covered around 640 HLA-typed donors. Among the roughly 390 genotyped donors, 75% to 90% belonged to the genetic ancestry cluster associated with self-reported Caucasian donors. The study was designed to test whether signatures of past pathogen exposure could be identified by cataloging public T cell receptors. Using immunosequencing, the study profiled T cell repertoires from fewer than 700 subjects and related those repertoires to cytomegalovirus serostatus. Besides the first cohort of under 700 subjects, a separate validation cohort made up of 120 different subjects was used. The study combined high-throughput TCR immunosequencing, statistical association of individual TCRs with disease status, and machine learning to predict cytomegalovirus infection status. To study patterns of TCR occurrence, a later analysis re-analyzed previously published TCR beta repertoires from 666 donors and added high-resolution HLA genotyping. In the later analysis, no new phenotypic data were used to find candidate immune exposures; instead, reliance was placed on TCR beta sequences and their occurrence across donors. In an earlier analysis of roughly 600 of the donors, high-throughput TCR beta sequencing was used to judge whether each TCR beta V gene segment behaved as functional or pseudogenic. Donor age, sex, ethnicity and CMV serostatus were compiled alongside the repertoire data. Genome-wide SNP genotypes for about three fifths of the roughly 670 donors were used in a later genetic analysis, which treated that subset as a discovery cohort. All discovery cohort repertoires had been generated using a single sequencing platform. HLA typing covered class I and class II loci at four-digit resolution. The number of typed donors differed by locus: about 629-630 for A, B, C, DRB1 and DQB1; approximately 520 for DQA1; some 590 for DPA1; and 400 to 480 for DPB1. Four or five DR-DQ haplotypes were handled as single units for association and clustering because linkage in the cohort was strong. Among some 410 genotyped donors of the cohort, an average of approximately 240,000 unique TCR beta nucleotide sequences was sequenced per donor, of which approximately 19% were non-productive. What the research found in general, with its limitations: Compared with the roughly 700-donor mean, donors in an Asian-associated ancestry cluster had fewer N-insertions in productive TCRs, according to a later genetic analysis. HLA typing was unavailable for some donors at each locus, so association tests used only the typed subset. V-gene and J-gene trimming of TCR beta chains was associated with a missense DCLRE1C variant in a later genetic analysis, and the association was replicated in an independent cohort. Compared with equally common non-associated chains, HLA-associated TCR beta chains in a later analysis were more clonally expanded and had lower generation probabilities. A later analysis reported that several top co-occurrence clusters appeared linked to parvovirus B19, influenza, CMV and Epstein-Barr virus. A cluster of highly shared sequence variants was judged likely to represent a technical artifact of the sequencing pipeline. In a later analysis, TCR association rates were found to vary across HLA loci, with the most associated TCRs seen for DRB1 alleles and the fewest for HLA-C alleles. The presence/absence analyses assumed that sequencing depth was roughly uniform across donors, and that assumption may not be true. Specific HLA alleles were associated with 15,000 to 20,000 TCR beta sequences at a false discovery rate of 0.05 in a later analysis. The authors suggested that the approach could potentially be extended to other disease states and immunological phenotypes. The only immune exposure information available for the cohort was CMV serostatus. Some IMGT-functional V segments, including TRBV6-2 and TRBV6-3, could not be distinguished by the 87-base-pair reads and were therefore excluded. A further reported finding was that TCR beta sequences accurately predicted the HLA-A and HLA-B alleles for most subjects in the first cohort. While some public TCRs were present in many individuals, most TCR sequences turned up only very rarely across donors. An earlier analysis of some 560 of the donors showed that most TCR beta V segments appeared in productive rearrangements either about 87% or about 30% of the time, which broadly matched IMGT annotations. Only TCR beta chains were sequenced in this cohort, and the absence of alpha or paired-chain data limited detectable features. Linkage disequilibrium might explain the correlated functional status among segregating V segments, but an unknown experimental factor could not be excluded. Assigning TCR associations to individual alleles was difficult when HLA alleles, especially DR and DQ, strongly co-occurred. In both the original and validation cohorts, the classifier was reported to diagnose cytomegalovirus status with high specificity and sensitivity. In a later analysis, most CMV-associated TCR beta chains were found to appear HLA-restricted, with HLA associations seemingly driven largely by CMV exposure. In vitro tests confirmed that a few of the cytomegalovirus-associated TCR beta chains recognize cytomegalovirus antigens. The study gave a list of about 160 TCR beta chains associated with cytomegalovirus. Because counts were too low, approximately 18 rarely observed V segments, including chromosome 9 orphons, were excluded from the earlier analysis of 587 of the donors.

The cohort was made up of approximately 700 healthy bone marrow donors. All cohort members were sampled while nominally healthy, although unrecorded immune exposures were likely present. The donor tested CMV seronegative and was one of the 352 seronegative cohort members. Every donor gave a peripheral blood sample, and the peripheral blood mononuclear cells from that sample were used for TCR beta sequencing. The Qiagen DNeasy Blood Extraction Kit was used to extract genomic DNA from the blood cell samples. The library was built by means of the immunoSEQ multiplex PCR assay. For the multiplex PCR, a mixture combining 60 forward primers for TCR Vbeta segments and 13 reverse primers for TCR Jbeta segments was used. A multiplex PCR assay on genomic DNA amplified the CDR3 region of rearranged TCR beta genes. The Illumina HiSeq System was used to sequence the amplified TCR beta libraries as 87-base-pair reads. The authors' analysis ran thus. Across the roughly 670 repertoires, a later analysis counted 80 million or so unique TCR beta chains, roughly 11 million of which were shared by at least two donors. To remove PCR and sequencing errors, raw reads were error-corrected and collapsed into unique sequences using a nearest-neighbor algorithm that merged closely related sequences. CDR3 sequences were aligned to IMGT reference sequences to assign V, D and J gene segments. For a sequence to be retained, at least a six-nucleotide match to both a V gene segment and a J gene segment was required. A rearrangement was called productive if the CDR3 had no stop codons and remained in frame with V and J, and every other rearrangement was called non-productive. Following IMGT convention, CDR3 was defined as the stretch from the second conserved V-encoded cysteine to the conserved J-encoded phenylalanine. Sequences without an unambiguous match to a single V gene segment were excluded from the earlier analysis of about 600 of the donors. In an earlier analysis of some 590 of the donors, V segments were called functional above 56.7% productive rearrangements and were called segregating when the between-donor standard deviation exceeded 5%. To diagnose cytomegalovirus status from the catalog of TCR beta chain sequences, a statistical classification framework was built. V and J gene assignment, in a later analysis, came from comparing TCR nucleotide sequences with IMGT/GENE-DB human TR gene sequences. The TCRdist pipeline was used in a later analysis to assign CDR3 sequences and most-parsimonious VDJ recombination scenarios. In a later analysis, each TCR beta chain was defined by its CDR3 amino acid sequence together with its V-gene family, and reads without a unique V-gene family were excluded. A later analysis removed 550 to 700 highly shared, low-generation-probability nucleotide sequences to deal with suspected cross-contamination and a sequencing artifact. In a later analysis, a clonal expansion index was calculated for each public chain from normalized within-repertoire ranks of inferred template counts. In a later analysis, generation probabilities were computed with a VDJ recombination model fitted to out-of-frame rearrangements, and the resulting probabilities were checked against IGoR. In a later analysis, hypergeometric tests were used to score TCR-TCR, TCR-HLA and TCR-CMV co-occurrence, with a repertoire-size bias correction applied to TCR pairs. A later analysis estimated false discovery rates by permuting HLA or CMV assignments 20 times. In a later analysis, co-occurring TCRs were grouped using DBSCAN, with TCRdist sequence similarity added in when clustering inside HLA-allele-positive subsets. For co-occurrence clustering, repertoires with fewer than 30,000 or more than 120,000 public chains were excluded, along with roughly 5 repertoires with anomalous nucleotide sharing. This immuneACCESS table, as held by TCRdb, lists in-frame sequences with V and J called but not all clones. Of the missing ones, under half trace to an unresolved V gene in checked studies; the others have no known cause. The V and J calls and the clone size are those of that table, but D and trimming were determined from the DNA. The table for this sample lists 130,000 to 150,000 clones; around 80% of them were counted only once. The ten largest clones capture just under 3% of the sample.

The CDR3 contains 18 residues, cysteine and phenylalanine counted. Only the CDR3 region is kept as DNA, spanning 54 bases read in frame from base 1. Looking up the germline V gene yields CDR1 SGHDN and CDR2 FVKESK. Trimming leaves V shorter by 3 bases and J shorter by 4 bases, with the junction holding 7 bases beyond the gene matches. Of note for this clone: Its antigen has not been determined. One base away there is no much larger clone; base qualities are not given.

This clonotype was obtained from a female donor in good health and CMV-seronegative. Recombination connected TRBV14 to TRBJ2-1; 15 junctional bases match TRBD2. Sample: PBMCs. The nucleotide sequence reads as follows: TGTGCCAGCAGCCACTTAATTGGGACTAGCGGGAGGTACAATGAGCAGTTCTTC. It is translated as CASSHLIGTSGRYNEQFF. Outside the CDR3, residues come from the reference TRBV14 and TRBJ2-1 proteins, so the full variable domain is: EAGVTQFPSHSVIEKGQTVTLRCDPISGHDNLYWYRRVMGKEIKFLLHFVKESKQDESGMPNNRFLAERTGGTYSTLKVQPAELEDSGVYFCASSHLIGTSGRYNEQFFGPGTRLTVL.